The clone carrying this T cell receptor (beta chain) was picked up a small number of times. The antigen is not known. Over 95% purity was reached by all sorted populations. These data come from a study of beta chain features in type 1 diabetes. The wider study: Age, gender and cell yields were alike across patients and healthy donors. Across every sample, around 100,000,000 sorted cells were examined in total. Study outcomes and limitations: Shortening of TCRB CDR3s, moderate but significant, appeared in all four CD4+ subsets of Type 1 diabetes patients.

TCRB transcripts that were expressed got sequenced, as all of the isolated RNA had been reverse transcribed. Profiled with immunoSEQ multiplex PCR; TCRdb holds only in-frame clones, not every one. Of under 130,000 clones detected, over 25% appear once; the ten largest clones hold 0.5% to 0.55%. The germline V gene encodes CDR1 MDHEN and CDR2 SYDVKM. The CDR3 loop spans 17 amino acids. V was pared by 2 bases and J by 1 base, with 15 bases between. The TCR comes from a woman aged 18-30 years with type 1 diabetes. The sequencing input was central memory CD4+ T cells from blood. The genes are TRBV28 and TRBJ1-5, with a tentative D call TRBD1 (5 bases). The CDR3 region is CASSLGGGGLSNQPQHF. CDR3 nucleotides: TGTGCCAGCAGTTTAGGCGGGGGAGGGTTAAGCAATCAGCCCCAGCATTTT.